The 22 T cell receptor beta chains listed next were all sequenced from one sample in a study of T-cell reconstitution after alpha-beta-depleted transplantation in children. Unique molecular identifiers were used in preparing the TCRbeta library. TCRdb redid the calling of the PCR reads with MiXCR, one entry per CDR3 protein. The sample includes more than 550,000 distinct CDR3 sequences, under 12% of them seen just once. The sequenced sample was PBMCs from the stem cell graft donor, obtained from the stem cell graft. These receptors came from a human donor who donated a stem cell graft to a child with acute myeloid leukemia.

This clonotype was detected ten times or more. The chain recombines TRBV28 with TRBJ2-3; 9 positions agree with TRBD1. The CDR3 is 17 residues long. Germline V gene data show CDR1 as MDHEN and CDR2 as SYDVKM. J was trimmed by 4 bases and V by 3 bases; bases with no gene match: 11. The CDR3 region has the DNA TGTGCCAGCAGTTTTGGGAACAGGGGGCGGTTGGCAGATACGCAGTATTTT. Protein: CASSFGNRGRLADTQYF. The whole variable domain, filled in from reference TRBV28 and TRBJ2-3, reads DVKVTQSSRYLVKRTGEKVFLECVQDMDHENMFWYRQDPGLGLRLIYFSYDVKMKEKGDIPEGYSVSREKKERFSLILESASTNQTSMYLCASSFGNRGRLADTQYFGPGTRLTVL.

J is TRBJ1-3 and V is TRBV20-1, with 7 bases lining up with TRBD1. CDR3 length equals 13 residues. Trimming at V came to 0 bases and at J to 7 bases, leaving 3 bases not matched to a gene. From germline, CDR1 is DFQATT and CDR2 SNEGSKA (reference sequence). For the CDR3, the DNA is TGCAGTGCTAGAGATGTCAGGGGGAACACCATATATTTT. Translated: CSARDVRGNTIYF.

This clonotype has a count of ten or more. The rearrangement uses TRBV12-3 or TRBV12-4 and TRBJ2-3; TRBD1 might be the D (5 bases). This CDR3 spans 14 amino acids. V was trimmed by 6 bases and J by 1 base, leaving 11 bases between them. The CDR3 protein is CASRIDRGTDTQYF. CDR3 DNA: TGTGCCAGCAGGATCGACAGAGGCACAGATACGCAGTATTTT.

This clonotype occurred a few times. The chain is built from TRBV20-1 and TRBJ2-7; 7 bases fit TRBD1. Germline lookup yields CDR1 DFQATT and CDR2 SNEGSKA (reference sequence). The CDR3 sequence is 13 residues long. V lost 3 bases and J lost 6; bases outside the gene matches: 8. CDR3 nucleotides: TGCAGTGCTAGGAAAGGGGGCGCGTCCGAGCAGTACTTC. This translates into CSARKGGASEQYF.

This clonotype has at least ten counts. The rearrangement links TRBV12-3 or TRBV12-4 to TRBJ2-1; D perhaps matches TRBD2 (6 bases). This CDR3 has 13 residues. V lost 7 bases, J lost 5 bases, and 12 bases lay in between. The CDR3 loop reads CASIQPSDNEQFF. The CDR3 DNA is TGTGCCAGCATCCAGCCTAGCGACAATGAGCAGTTCTTC.

This sequence joins TRBV9 and TRBJ1-1, with a possible D match to TRBD1 (5 bases). Germline CDR1 reads SGDLS; CDR2 reads YYNGEE. This CDR3 region has 14 residues. The germline V and J ends were trimmed by 1 base and 2 bases, with 9 bases remaining between them. CDR3 loop: CASSVQGGNTEAFF. CDR3 DNA: TGTGCCAGCAGCGTACAGGGCGGAAACACTGAAGCTTTCTTT. Looking up the rest from reference TRBV9 and TRBJ1-1 gives the full variable domain: DSGVTQTPKHLITATGQRVTLRCSPRSGDLSVYWYQQSLDQGLQFLIQYYNGEERAKGNILERFSAQQFPDLHSELNLSSLELGDSALYFCASSVQGGNTEAFFGQGTRLTVV.

This clonotype was seen at least ten times. This chain links TRBV28 with TRBJ2-2; TRBD2 might be the D (5 bases). This CDR3 comprises 15 residues. Germline-derived CDR1 and CDR2 are MDHEN and SYDVKM. V dropped 6 bases and J dropped 7 bases, with 18 bases sitting between them. The CDR3 is CASSPPGGLGGELFF. For the CDR3, the DNA is TGTGCCAGCAGCCCCCCTGGCGGGCTAGGCGGGGAGCTGTTTTTT.

Many counts were recorded for this clonotype. This sequence joins TRBV10-3 and TRBJ2-7; possibly TRBD2 for D (5 bases). The CDR3 spans 12 residues. Trimming took 6 bases from V and 3 from J, leaving 9 bases between them. Germline V gives CDR1 ENHRY, CDR2 SYGVKD. The CDR3: CAIRTTSYEQYF. The CDR3 DNA sequence: TGTGCCATCAGGACAACTAGCTACGAGCAGTACTTC.

The chain employs TRBV2 and TRBJ2-3; TRBD2 matches at 7 bases. The CDR3 loop spans 15 amino acids. The germline gives CDR1 SNHLY, CDR2 FYNNEI. V lost 6 bases, J lost 3 bases, and 9 bases stayed unmatched. The CDR3 coding sequence is TGTGCCAGCAGCCCCGTTGGGGGGGGAACAGATACGCAGTATTTT. It specifies CASSPVGGGTDTQYF.

This clonotype was picked up many times. The V call is TRBV20-1, the J call TRBJ2-5, with 12 nucleotides matching TRBD2. Germline V CDR1 and CDR2: DFQATT, SNEGSKA (reference sequence). The CDR3 is made up of 14 amino acids. The trim removed 4 bases at V and 5 bases at J, leaving 5 bases unmatched. The CDR3 DNA reads as TGCAGTGCTACGACTAGCGGGAGTCTTGAGACCCAGTACTTC. Amino acid sequence: CSATTSGSLETQYF.

V and J are TRBV9 and TRBJ2-5; possibly TRBD2 for D (5 bases). V dropped 0 bases and J dropped 2 bases, with 11 bases sitting between them. CDR1 and CDR2 (germline): SGDLS, YYNGEE. The length of the CDR3 is 15 residues. Here the CDR3 reads CASSVGGYLQETQYF. In nucleotides, the CDR3 is TGTGCCAGCAGCGTAGGCGGGTACCTACAAGAGACCCAGTACTTC.

About this clonotype itself: One base away lies a much larger clone, so this may be a sequencing read error. This chain joins TRBV28 and TRBJ2-1; D is unclear. Trimming left V 3 bases short and J 0 bases short, with 9 bases between. Per germline, CDR1 MDHEN and CDR2 SYDVKM. The CDR3 runs to 15 residues. CDR3 bases: TGTGCCAGCAGTTTCGACACGAGCTCCTACAATGAGCAGTTCTTC. Residues: CASSFDTSSYNEQFF.

This clonotype was seen only a few times. The V and J genes are TRBV7-8 and TRBJ2-1; the D call may be TRBD1 or TRBD2 (5 bases each). V was shortened by 4 bases and J by 10 bases, with 17 bases between the two germline ends. The CDR3 has 14 residues. Germline values: CDR1 SGHVS, CDR2 FQNEAQ. The CDR3 nucleotides are TGTGCCAGCAGCTCTCCCCGTGAGGGGAGCGAGCAGTTCTTC. It yields the protein CASSSPREGSEQFF. The variable domain in full, with the rest retrieved from reference TRBV7-8 and TRBJ2-1, is GAGVSQSPRYKVAKRGQDVALRCDPISGHVSLFWYQQALGQGPEFLTYFQNEAQLDKSGLPSDRFFAERPEGSVSTLKIQRTQQEDSAVYLCASSSPREGSEQFFGPGTRLTVL.

This clonotype was counted only a few times. The chain combines TRBV15 with TRBJ2-7, with 9 bases lining up with TRBD1. The V gene end was trimmed by 5 bases and the J gene end by 4 bases; junction bases not matched to a gene: 6. The CDR3 is 14 residues long. From germline, CDR1 is LNHNV and CDR2 YYDKDF (reference sequence). Here the CDR3 reads CATSPWDREYEQYF. The CDR3 DNA is TGTGCCACCAGCCCATGGGACAGGGAATACGAGCAGTACTTC.

This clonotype has a count of ten or more. CDR3 region: CASSPGGSQETQYF. The CDR3 bases are TGTGCCAGCAGCCCGGGGGGAAGTCAAGAGACCCAGTACTTC. The chain carries TRBV9 and TRBJ2-5; 7 bases agree with TRBD2. V lost 4 bases and J lost 2; bases outside the gene matches: 5. Germline CDR1 and CDR2: SGDLS and YYNGEE. The CDR3 is 14 amino acids.

This clonotype was recorded a few times. This chain joins TRBV4-2 and TRBJ1-1; 8 bases map to TRBD1. CDR3 length equals 16 residues. The J segment lost 5 bases and the V segment lost 5 bases, leaving 13 bases of the junction unmatched. CDR1 LGHNA and CDR2 YNFKEQ come from the germline V gene. CDR3 bases: TGTGCCAGCAGCTCGACTCTCGCAGGGGGCGGGACTGAAGCTTTCTTT. It yields the protein CASSSTLAGGGTEAFF.

The chain recombines TRBV12-3 or TRBV12-4 with TRBJ1-2; D possibly corresponds to TRBD1 (6 bases). Trimming shortened V by 4 bases and J by 7 bases, and 16 bases separated the two germline ends. The CDR3 runs 14 residues. Here the CDR3 DNA reads TGTGCCAGCAGTTCAGGGGACCGGCGGTTTGGCTACACCTTC. Protein product: CASSSGDRRFGYTF.

There are many counts of this clonotype. This chain joins TRBV6-1 and TRBJ2-1; 11 bases map to TRBD2. The germline V gene has CDR1 MNHNS and CDR2 SASEGT. The CDR3 covers 15 residues. After removal of 6 bases from V and 7 bases from J, the junction contained 8 bases not matched to a gene. The CDR3 spells CASSTPTSGSNEQFF. CDR3 in DNA: TGTGCCAGCAGCACTCCCACTAGCGGGAGTAATGAGCAGTTCTTC.

This clonotype was counted many times. The chain links TRBV7-9 to TRBJ1-2, with TRBD1 matching over 8 bases. This CDR3 has 15 amino acids. V was pared by 4 bases and J by 8 bases, with 12 bases of the junction left unmatched. Germline loops: CDR1 SEHNR, CDR2 FQNEAQ (reference sequence). The CDR3 DNA follows: TGTGCCAGCAGCTCGCCCAGACAGGGGCGCGGGGGCTACACCTTC. Its protein is CASSSPRQGRGGYTF.

The chain joins TRBV5-1 to TRBJ1-4; 10 positions agree with TRBD1. The trim removed 3 bases at V and 4 bases at J, leaving 6 bases unmatched. Germline loops: CDR1 SGHRS, CDR2 YFSETQ. This CDR3 comprises 16 residues. CDR3 nucleotides: TGCGCCAGCAGCTCCCAGGGACAGGGGTTTAATGAAAAACTGTTTTTT. Its translation is CASSSQGQGFNEKLFF.

This chain links TRBV2 with TRBJ1-4, with TRBD1 as a possible D gene (5 bases). CDR3 length equals 16 residues. V dropped 5 bases and J dropped 8 bases, with 21 bases sitting between them. The germline V gene has CDR1 SNHLY and CDR2 FYNNEI. CDR3 amino acids: CASSRIIGTQEEKLFF. The CDR3 nucleotides are TGTGCCAGCAGTCGAATTATCGGGACCCAGGAAGAAAAACTGTTTTTT.

This clonotype was found many times. The chain combines TRBV6-2 or TRBV6-3 with TRBJ2-1, with D possibly TRBD1 on 5 matching bases. This CDR3 has 14 amino acids. Per germline, CDR1 MNHEY and CDR2 SVGEGT. Trimming stripped 0 bases from V and 7 bases from J, with 10 bases between. CDR3 region: CASSYSVGENEQFF. The CDR3 DNA reads as TGTGCCAGCAGTTACTCCGTAGGGGAAAATGAGCAGTTCTTC.